This T cell receptor (beta chain) was profiled in a study of cytotoxic CD8 clonotypes in ibrutinib-treated CLL. Study-wide background: In all, about a dozen patients were relapsed/refractory, fewer than 16 were treatment-naive and fewer than 18 were IGHV unmutated.

Using immunoSEQ multiplex PCR, the repertoire was profiled, and TCRdb retains in-frame clones only, with some absent. The table has 20,000 or so clones, over 70% seen once. Study-level findings and limits: Clonality went higher at ibrutinib response and then dropped back toward baseline at progression. Baseline clonality exceeded age-matched healthy donors and tracked circulating CD8+ T-cell counts. Contraction or stability on treatment characterized the public clonotypes, which were uncommon.

Remarks on this clone: No antigen is known for it.

CDR1 is MDHEN and CDR2 is SYDVKM in the germline V gene. This CDR3 contains 15 residues. Trimming took off 2 bases at V and 4 bases at J, with 12 bases between the two ends. Here the sequenced sample was PBMCs, taken before ibrutinib treatment. This receptor was taken from a human donor with chronic lymphocytic leukemia. The chain joins TRBV28 to TRBJ1-5; D perhaps matches TRBD1 (5 bases). CDR3 sequence (DNA): TGTGCCAGCAGTTTAGCAGGGTCGGGTAATCAGCCCCAGCATTTT. Amino acid sequence: CASSLAGSGNQPQHF.